The clone carrying this TCR beta chain was picked up a small number of times. Its antigen is currently unknown. This record comes from a study of beta chain features in type 1 diabetes. As for the study in general: All of the samples together had 107,917,701 sorted cells examined. Study-level findings and limits: When cDNA is sequenced, cells with high TCR expression could be over-represented. Diminished insertions and augmented deletions at VDJ junctions characterized type 1 diabetes patients.

CDR3 length: 15 residues. Germline loops: CDR1 SGHNT, CDR2 YYREEE (reference sequence). The ends lost 3 bases at V and 5 bases at J; junction bases unmatched: 6. The collection from each donor was one heparinised blood draw averaging roughly 100 mL. Expressed TCRB transcripts were sequenced after all isolated RNA was converted to cDNA. Repertoires were generated with immunoSEQ multiplex PCR, while TCRdb's copy carries only in-frame clones and drops some. The table shows under 950,000 clones, with 15% to 20% occurring only once. This chain uses TRBV5-4 with TRBJ1-1; 11 bases agree with TRBD1. The origin of this receptor is a woman younger than 30 in good health. The sequenced material came from naive CD4+ T cells from blood. The CDR3 DNA follows: TGTGCCAGCAGCTCACCCGGGACAGGGGGTACTGAAGCTTTCTTT. As protein: CASSSPGTGGTEAFF.